The 32 T cell receptor beta chains below all came from one sample that was sequenced in a study of radiotherapy plus CTLA-4 blockade in lung cancer. The method was immunoSEQ multiplex PCR; TCRdb's version includes in-frame clones alone and lacks a portion of them. The sample holds about 73,000 clones, about nine tenths seen once. The sample in question was peripheral blood, obtained from a patient treated with radiotherapy plus ipilimumab. These receptors originate from a human donor with non-small cell lung cancer that progressed on radiotherapy plus ipilimumab.

The chain is built from TRBV30 and TRBJ2-1; 7 positions agree with TRBD1. Germline lookup yields CDR1 GTSNPN and CDR2 SVGIG (reference sequence). There are 14 residues in the CDR3. The V segment lost 3 bases and the J segment 7 bases; nucleotides outside the gene matches: 9. The CDR3 loop reads CAWRDWRQGNEQFF. The CDR3 DNA follows: TGTGCCTGGAGGGATTGGAGACAGGGTAATGAGCAGTTCTTC.

The gene calls are TRBV28 and TRBJ2-3; D is ambiguous. This CDR3 comprises 14 residues. The V end lost 5 bases, the J end lost 7 bases, and 16 bases lay between the germline ends. The germline gives CDR1 MDHEN, CDR2 SYDVKM. CDR3 residues: CASSMGFFTYTQYF. The CDR3 DNA reads TGTGCCAGCAGTATGGGGTTCTTTACTTATACGCAGTATTTT.

The gene calls are TRBV11-3 and TRBJ2-7; 8 bases fit TRBD2. The ends lost 0 bases at V and 4 bases at J; junction bases unmatched: 8. The CDR3 covers 16 residues. The V gene's germline CDR1 is SGHNT and CDR2 YENEEA. The CDR3 sequence: CASSLDVGTRKYEQYV. The DNA of the CDR3 is TGTGCCAGCAGCTTAGATGTCGGGACTAGAAAATACGAGCAGTACGTC.

The chain employs TRBV7-9 and TRBJ1-2; unclear D gene. Germline V gene sequence: CDR1 SEHNR, CDR2 FQNEAQ (reference sequence). Trimming removed 0 bases from V and 5 bases from J, with 13 bases in between. CDR3 size: 15 residues. CDR3 DNA: TGTGCCAGCAGCTTAGCAACCACAGCCGGTTATGGCTACACCTTC. As protein: CASSLATTAGYGYTF.

This clone was observed once. The chain has TRBV28 and TRBJ1-1; the D gene is possibly TRBD1 (5 bases). With 3 bases removed from V and 1 base from J, the gap between germline ends came to 12 bases. The CDR3 loop spans 15 amino acids. CDR1 MDHEN and CDR2 SYDVKM come from the germline V gene. CDR3 region: CASSFLDRSNTEAFF. The CDR3 coding sequence is TGTGCCAGCAGTTTTTTAGACAGATCGAACACTGAAGCTTTCTTT.

The rearrangement joins TRBV5-1 to TRBJ2-5; maybe TRBD2 (5 bases). Trimming removed 7 bases from V and 4 bases from J, with 17 bases in between. Germline lookup yields CDR1 SGHRS and CDR2 YFSETQ. The CDR3 has 14 residues. CDR3 protein: CASSPRGEPETQYF. CDR3 sequence (DNA): TGCGCCAGCTCCCCCCGGGGAGAGCCAGAGACCCAGTACTTC.

This clone came up once. The chain uses TRBV18 and TRBJ2-7; D is uncertain. V lost 3 bases and J lost 0, with 9 bases in between. Germline V gene lookup returns CDR1 KGHSH and CDR2 LQKENI. The CDR3 is made up of 14 amino acids. The DNA for the CDR3 is TGTGCCAGCTCACCGGCAGCCAGCTCCTACGAGCAGTACGTC. It codes for CASSPAASSYEQYV.

The chain recombines TRBV5-1 with TRBJ1-4; 9 bases fit TRBD1. In germline, CDR1 is SGHRS, CDR2 YFSETQ. The ends lost 3 bases at V and 14 bases at J; junction bases unmatched: 8. This CDR3 is 13 amino acids long. The CDR3 DNA sequence: TGCGCCAGCAGCTCGAAGGGGGGACAGGGTCTGTTTTTT. It translates to CASSSKGGQGLFF.

The chain employs TRBV29-1 and TRBJ1-2; 9 bases are a match to TRBD1. This CDR3 has 11 amino acids. V gave up 7 bases and J gave up 8 bases; unmatched junction bases: 5. Germline V gene data show CDR1 as SQVTM and CDR2 as ANQGSEA. CDR3 DNA sequence: TGCAGCGATGGGACAGGGAACGGCTACACCTTC. Amino acids: CSDGTGNGYTF.

In this sample, this clone turned up once. This rearrangement joins TRBV7-9 to TRBJ2-5; no firm D call. This CDR3 contains 17 residues. Germline V gene sequence: CDR1 SEHNR, CDR2 FQNEAQ (reference sequence). V shed 2 bases and J shed 1 base, with 17 bases lying between them. CDR3 in DNA: TGTGCCAGCAGCTTACTTCGTGGTAGGCAAGCCCAAGAGACCCAGTACTTC. It yields the protein CASSLLRGRQAQETQYF.

The gene calls are TRBV9 and TRBJ2-2, with a tentative D call TRBD2 (6 bases). Trimming removed 10 bases from V and 3 bases from J, with 7 bases in between. The CDR3 runs 11 residues. Germline V gene lookup returns CDR1 SGDLS and CDR2 YYNGEE. The CDR3 DNA sequence: TGTGCCTCTAGCGACACCGGGGAGCTGTTTTTT. Translated, it gives CASSDTGELFF.

This rearrangement joins TRBV5-1 to TRBJ2-7, with TRBD2 matching over 7 bases. After removal of 3 bases from V and 6 bases from J, the junction contained 9 bases not matched to a gene. The CDR3 length is 14 residues. Germline CDR1 is SGHRS and CDR2 is YFSETQ. CDR3 nucleotides: TGCGCCAGCAGCTGGCGACTAGCCCAGGGCGAGCAGTACTTC. It encodes CASSWRLAQGEQYF.

The V call is TRBV5-5, the J call TRBJ2-1; TRBD2 agrees at 8 bases. Germline assignment: CDR1 SGHKS and CDR2 YYEKEE (reference sequence). V was pared by 3 bases and J by 7 bases, with 9 bases of the junction left unmatched. The CDR3 runs to 15 residues. This CDR3 is CASSSSGSTDNEQFF. The DNA for the CDR3 is TGTGCCAGCAGCTCGAGCGGGAGCACTGATAATGAGCAGTTCTTC.

The chain recombines TRBV7-2 with TRBJ1-3, with D maybe TRBD1 (5 bases). Deletions cut 1 base from V and 2 bases from J, with 12 bases between. CDR1 is SGHTA, CDR2 FQGNSA, per germline. The CDR3 runs 16 residues. The CDR3 sequence is CASSLVLGPPGNTIYF. In nucleotides, the CDR3 is TGTGCCAGCAGCTTAGTGCTGGGACCCCCTGGAAACACCATATATTTT. The full variable domain, in which reference TRBV7-2 and TRBJ1-3 provide the parts outside the CDR3, is GAGVSQSPSNKVTEKGKDVELRCDPISGHTALYWYRQSLGQGLEFLIYFQGNSAPDKSGLPSDRFSAERTGGSVSTLTIQRTQQEDSAVYLCASSLVLGPPGNTIYFGEGSWLTVV.

The rearrangement uses TRBV12-5 and TRBJ1-2, with TRBD1 matching over 9 bases. Germline lookup yields CDR1 LGHNT and CDR2 FRNRAP. The CDR3 length is 11 residues. Germline trimming cut 7 bases from V and 13 bases from J; bases unmatched to any gene: 7. CDR3 sequence: CASASDRGGTF. The CDR3 nucleotides are TGTGCTAGTGCCTCGGACAGGGGAGGCACCTTC.

The chain combines TRBV10-3 with TRBJ1-2; 12 nucleotides match TRBD1. The germline gives CDR1 ENHRY, CDR2 SYGVKD. Germline trimming cut 5 bases from V and 4 bases from J; bases unmatched to any gene: 2. CDR3 length: 14 residues. The CDR3 spells CAISPGQGAYGYTF. As DNA, the CDR3 is TGTGCCATCAGTCCGGGACAGGGGGCCTATGGCTACACCTTC.

The chain is built from TRBV28 and TRBJ1-3; no reliable D call. CDR3 length: 14 amino acids. Germline CDR1 MDHEN, CDR2 SYDVKM. Between the trimmed V and J ends, which lost 3 bases and 0 bases, there was a span of 6 bases. The CDR3 region has the DNA TGTGCCAGCAGTTTCTATAACTCTGGAAACACCATATATTTT. Amino acids: CASSFYNSGNTIYF.

The CDR3 is CSAEWVGSYDNEQFF. The CDR3 DNA reads TGCAGCGCCGAATGGGTCGGGAGTTATGACAATGAGCAGTTCTTC. The chain couples TRBV29-1 to TRBJ2-1; weak D call: TRBD2 (6 bases). The CDR3 runs 15 residues. Germline-derived CDR1 and CDR2 are SQVTM and ANQGSEA. V lost 7 bases and J 5 bases, leaving 21 bases between the germline ends.

V usage is TRBV15 and J usage is TRBJ2-2; 15 bases align to TRBD2. The V segment lost 3 bases and the J segment 8 bases; nucleotides outside the gene matches: 4. Germline V lookup: CDR1 LNHNV, CDR2 YYDKDF (reference sequence). The CDR3 spans 16 residues. DNA of the CDR3: TGTGCCACCAGCAGGGGACTAGCGGGAGGTCCGGGGGAGCTGTTTTTT. The encoded protein is CATSRGLAGGPGELFF.

This sequence joins TRBV28 and TRBJ2-7; 15 bases align to TRBD2. V shed 10 bases and J 1 base; nucleotides not matched to a gene: 5. Germline V gene sequence: CDR1 MDHEN, CDR2 SYDVKM. The CDR3 totals 15 residues. The CDR3 spells CATGLAGGISYEQYF. The CDR3 DNA sequence: TGTGCCACTGGACTAGCGGGAGGGATTTCCTACGAGCAGTACTTC.

This clone was found once. The chain carries TRBV5-1 and TRBJ2-3; D not resolved. CDR1 is SGHRS, CDR2 YFSETQ, per germline. V shed 0 bases and J shed 0 bases, with 2 bases lying between them. The CDR3 has 13 amino acids. This CDR3 is CASSLASTDTQYF. The CDR3 DNA follows: TGCGCCAGCAGCTTGGCTAGCACAGATACGCAGTATTTT.

This clone has only one observation. The rearrangement uses TRBV18 and TRBJ2-1, with a tentative D call TRBD2 (5 bases). There are 14 residues in the CDR3. V shed 0 bases and J shed 9 bases, with 12 bases lying between them. Germline V gene sequence: CDR1 KGHSH, CDR2 LQKENI. The CDR3 here is CASSPPPMGSEQFF. In DNA, the CDR3 is TGTGCCAGCTCACCACCCCCGATGGGGAGTGAGCAGTTCTTC.

The gene calls are TRBV2 and TRBJ2-5; perhaps TRBD2 as D (5 bases). The J call is in doubt because the DNA end fits TRBJ2-7 better. This CDR3 is 12 amino acids long. Germline CDR1 and CDR2: SNHLY and FYNNEI. CDR3 in amino acids: CASSGTPSEQYF. The CDR3, as DNA: TGTGCCAGCAGTGGGACTCCCAGCGAGCAGTACTTC.

J is TRBJ2-4 and V is TRBV5-1; 8 positions match TRBD1. The CDR3 spans 16 residues. Germline CDR1 is SGHRS and CDR2 is YFSETQ. V shed 4 bases and J 2 bases; nucleotides not matched to a gene: 8. The CDR3: CASSVGQGLSKNIQYF. For the CDR3, the DNA is TGCGCCAGCAGCGTCGGACAGGGTCTTTCCAAAAACATTCAGTACTTC. Combining the CDR3 with reference TRBV5-1 and TRBJ2-4 gives the whole variable domain KAGVTQTPRYLIKTRGQQVTLSCSPISGHRSVSWYQQTPGQGLQFLFEYFSETQRNKGNFPGRFSGRQFSNSRSEMNVSTLELGDSALYLCASSVGQGLSKNIQYFGAGTRLSVL.

This clone was counted between two and nine times. This chain connects TRBV19 to TRBJ2-1, with 7 bases fitting TRBD1. The trim removed 6 bases at V and 4 bases at J, leaving 6 bases unmatched. This CDR3 region has 14 residues. CDR1 is LNHDA, CDR2 SQIVND, per germline (reference sequence). DNA of the CDR3: TGTGCCAGTAGACCGACAGGGACATACAATGAGCAGTTCTTC. This codes for CASRPTGTYNEQFF.

The CDR3 protein is CASSLRAGSEAFF. In DNA form, the CDR3 reads TGTGCCAGCAGCTTACGCGCAGGGTCTGAAGCTTTCTTT. V usage is TRBV2 and J usage is TRBJ1-1; possible D gene TRBD1, 5 bases. Germline V CDR1 and CDR2: SNHLY, FYNNEI. The V end lost 6 bases, the J end lost 6 bases, and 14 bases lay between the germline ends. The CDR3 is made up of 13 amino acids.

The rearrangement joins TRBV28 to TRBJ1-1; no definite D call. Trimming shortened V by 7 bases and J by 0 bases, and 12 bases separated the two germline ends. CDR3 length: 14 residues. Germline loops: CDR1 MDHEN, CDR2 SYDVKM. The CDR3 DNA sequence: TGTGCCAGCACCCCGGTCACCATGAACACTGAAGCTTTCTTT. Its translation: CASTPVTMNTEAFF.

This chain connects TRBV7-3 to TRBJ2-3; D unresolved. V lost 2 bases and J 4 bases, leaving 4 bases between the germline ends. The CDR3 runs to 12 residues. The germline V gene has CDR1 SGHTA and CDR2 FQGTGA. Here the CDR3 reads CASSLSADTQYF. The CDR3 region has the DNA TGTGCCAGCAGCTTATCCGCAGATACGCAGTATTTT. Combining the CDR3 with reference TRBV7-3 and TRBJ2-3 gives the whole variable domain GAGVSQTPSNKVTEKGKYVELRCDPISGHTALYWYRQSLGQGPEFLIYFQGTGAADDSGLPNDRFFAVRPEGSVSTLKIQRTERGDSAVYLCASSLSADTQYFGPGTRLTVL.

This clone was observed a few times. Within the sample, other DNA sequences also encode this same CDR3. The V call is TRBV11-2, the J call TRBJ1-5; no reliable D call. Germline CDR1 is SGHAT and CDR2 is FQNNGV. The CDR3 spans 13 residues. V was clipped by 0 bases and J by 4 bases, with 4 bases between them. CDR3 amino acids: CASSLDLNQPQHF. CDR3 in DNA: TGTGCCAGCAGCTTAGATCTTAATCAGCCCCAGCATTTT.

The rearrangement links TRBV4-1 to TRBJ2-1; 10 positions agree with TRBD2. Trimming cost V 8 bases and J 7 bases; bases outside gene matches: 5. Germline V gene data show CDR1 as MGHRA and CDR2 as YSYEKL. The CDR3 consists of 13 residues. The CDR3, as DNA: TGCGCCAGCGCCGGGACTAGCGAAAATGAGCAGTTCTTC. Amino acids: CASAGTSENEQFF.

J is TRBJ2-2 and V is TRBV10-3; 9 bases agree with TRBD1. CDR3 length: 16 amino acids. CDR1 ENHRY and CDR2 SYGVKD come from the germline V gene. V dropped 4 bases and J dropped 4; count of bases not matched to a gene: 7. Here the CDR3 reads CAISVRTGELTGELFF. In DNA form, the CDR3 reads TGTGCCATCAGTGTCAGGACAGGGGAACTCACCGGGGAGCTGTTTTTT.

The chain recombines TRBV19 with TRBJ2-7, with a tentative D call TRBD2 (6 bases). Looked up from germline, CDR1 is LNHDA and CDR2 is SQIVND (reference sequence). V was pared by 3 bases and J by 2 bases, with 17 bases between. The CDR3 is 16 amino acids. The CDR3: CASSIAGTLKTYEQYF. Here the CDR3 DNA reads TGTGCCAGTAGTATTGCGGGGACCCTTAAAACCTACGAGCAGTACTTC.